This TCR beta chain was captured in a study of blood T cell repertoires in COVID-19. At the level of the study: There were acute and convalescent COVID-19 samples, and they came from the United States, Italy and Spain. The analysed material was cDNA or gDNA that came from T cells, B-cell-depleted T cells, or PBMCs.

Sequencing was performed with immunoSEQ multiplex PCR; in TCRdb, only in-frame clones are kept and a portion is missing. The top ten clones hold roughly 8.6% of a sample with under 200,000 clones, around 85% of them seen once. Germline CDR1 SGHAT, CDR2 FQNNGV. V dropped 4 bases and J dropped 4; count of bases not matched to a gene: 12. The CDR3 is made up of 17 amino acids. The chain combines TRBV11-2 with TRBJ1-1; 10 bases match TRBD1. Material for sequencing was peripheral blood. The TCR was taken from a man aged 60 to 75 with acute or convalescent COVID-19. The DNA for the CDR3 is TGTGCCAGCAGCTCCTGGGACAGGGGCCCCGACGGCACTGAAGCTTTCTTT. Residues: CASSSWDRGPDGTEAFF.